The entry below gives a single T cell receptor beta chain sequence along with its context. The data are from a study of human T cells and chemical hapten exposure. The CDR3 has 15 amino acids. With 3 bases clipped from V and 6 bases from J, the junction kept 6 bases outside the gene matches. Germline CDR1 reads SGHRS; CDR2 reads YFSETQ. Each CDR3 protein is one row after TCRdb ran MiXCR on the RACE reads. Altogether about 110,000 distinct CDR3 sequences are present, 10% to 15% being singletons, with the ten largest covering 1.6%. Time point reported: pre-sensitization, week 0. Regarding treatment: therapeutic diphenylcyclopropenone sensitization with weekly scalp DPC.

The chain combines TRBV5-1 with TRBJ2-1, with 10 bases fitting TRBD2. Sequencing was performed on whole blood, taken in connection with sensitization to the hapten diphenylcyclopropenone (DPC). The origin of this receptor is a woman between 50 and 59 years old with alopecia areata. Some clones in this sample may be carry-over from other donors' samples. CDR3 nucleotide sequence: TGCGCCAGCAGCTGGCTAGCGGGAGTACCCAATGAGCAGTTCTTC. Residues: CASSWLAGVPNEQFF.